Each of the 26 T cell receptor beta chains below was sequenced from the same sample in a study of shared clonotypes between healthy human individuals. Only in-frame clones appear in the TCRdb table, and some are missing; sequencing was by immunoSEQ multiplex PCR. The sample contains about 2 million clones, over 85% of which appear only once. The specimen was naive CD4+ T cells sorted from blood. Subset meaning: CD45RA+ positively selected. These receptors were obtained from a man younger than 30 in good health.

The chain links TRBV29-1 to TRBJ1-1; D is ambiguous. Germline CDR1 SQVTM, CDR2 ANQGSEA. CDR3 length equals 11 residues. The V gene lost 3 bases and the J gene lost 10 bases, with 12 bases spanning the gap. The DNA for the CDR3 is TGCAGCGTTGATGGGATACAAGGAGCTTTCTTT. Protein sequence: CSVDGIQGAFF.

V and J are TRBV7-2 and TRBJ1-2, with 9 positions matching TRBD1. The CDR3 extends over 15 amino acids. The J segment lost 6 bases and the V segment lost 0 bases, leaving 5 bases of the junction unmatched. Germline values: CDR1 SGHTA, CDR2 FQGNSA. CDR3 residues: CASSLAGTGLNGYTF. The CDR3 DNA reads TGTGCCAGCAGCTTAGCGGGGACAGGGCTAAATGGCTACACCTTC.

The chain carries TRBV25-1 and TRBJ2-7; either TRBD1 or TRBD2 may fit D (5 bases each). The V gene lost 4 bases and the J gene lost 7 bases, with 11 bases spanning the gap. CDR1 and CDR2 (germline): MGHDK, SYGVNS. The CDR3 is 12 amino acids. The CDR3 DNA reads TGTGCCAGCAGTGCAAACTGGGGGGAGCAGTACTTC. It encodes CASSANWGEQYF.

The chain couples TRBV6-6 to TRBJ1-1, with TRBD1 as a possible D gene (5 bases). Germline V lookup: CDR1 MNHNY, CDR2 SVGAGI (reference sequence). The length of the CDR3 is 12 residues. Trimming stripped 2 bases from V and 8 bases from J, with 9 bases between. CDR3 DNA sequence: TGTGCCAGCAGTTACAGCGACAGAGAAGCTTTCTTT. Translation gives CASSYSDREAFF.

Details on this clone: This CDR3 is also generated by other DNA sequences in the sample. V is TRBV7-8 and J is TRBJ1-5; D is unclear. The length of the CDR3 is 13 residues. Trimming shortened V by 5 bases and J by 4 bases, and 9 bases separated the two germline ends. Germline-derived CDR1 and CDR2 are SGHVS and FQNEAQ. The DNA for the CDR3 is TGTGCCAGCAGCCAAGGAGGTAATCAGCCCCAGCATTTT. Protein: CASSQGGNQPQHF.

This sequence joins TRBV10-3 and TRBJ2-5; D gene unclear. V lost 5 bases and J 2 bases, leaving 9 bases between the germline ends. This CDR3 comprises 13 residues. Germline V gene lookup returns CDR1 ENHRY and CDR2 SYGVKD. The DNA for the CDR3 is TGTGCCATCAGTAATCCTAGTCAAGAGACCCAGTACTTC. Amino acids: CAISNPSQETQYF.

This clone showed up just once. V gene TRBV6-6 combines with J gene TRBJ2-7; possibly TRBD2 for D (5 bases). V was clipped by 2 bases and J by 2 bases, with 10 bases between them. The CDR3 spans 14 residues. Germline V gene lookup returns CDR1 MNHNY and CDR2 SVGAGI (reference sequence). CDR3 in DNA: TGTGCCAGCAGTTACGGGCGGGTTGCCTACGAGCAGTACTTC. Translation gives CASSYGRVAYEQYF.

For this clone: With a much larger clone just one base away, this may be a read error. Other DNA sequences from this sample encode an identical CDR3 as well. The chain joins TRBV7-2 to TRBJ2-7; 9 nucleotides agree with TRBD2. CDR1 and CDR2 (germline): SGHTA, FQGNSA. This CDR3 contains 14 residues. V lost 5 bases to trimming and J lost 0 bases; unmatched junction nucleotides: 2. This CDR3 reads CASSLSGSSYEQYF. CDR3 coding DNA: TGTGCCAGCAGCCTTAGCGGGAGCTCCTACGAGCAGTACTTC.

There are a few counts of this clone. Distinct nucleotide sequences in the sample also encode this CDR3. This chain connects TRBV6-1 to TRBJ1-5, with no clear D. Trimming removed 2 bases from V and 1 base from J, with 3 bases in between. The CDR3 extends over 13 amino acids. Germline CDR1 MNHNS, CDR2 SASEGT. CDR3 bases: TGTGCCAGCAGTGAATTCAGCAATCAGCCCCAGCATTTT. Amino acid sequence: CASSEFSNQPQHF.

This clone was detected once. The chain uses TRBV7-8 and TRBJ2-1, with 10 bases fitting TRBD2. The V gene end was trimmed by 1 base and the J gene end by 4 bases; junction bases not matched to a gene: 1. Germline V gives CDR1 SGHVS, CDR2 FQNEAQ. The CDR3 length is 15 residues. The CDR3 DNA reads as TGTGCCAGCAGCTTAGTGGGACTAGCGTACAATGAGCAGTTCTTC. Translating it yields CASSLVGLAYNEQFF.

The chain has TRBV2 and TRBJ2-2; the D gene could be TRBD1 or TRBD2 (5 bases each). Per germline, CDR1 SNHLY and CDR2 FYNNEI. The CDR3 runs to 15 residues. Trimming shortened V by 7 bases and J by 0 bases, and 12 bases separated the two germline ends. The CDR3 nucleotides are TGTGCCAGCACTCAGGGACCTACGAACACCGGGGAGCTGTTTTTT. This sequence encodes CASTQGPTNTGELFF.

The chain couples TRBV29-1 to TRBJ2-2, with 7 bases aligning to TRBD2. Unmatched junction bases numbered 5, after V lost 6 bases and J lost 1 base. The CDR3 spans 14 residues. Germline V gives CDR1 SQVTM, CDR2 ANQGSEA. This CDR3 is CSVTTSLNTGELFF. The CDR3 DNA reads TGCAGCGTCACGACTAGCTTGAACACCGGGGAGCTGTTTTTT.

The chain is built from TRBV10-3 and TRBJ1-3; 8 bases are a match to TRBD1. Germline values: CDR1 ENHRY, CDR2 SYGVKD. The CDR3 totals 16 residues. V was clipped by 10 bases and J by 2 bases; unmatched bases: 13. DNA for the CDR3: TGTGCCACCAAACCGACAGGGGACTTTACTGGAAACACCATATATTTT. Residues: CATKPTGDFTGNTIYF.

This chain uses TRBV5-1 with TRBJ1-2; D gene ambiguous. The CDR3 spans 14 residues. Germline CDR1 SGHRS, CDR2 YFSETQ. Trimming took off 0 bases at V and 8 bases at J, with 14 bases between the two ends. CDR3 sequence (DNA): TGCGCCAGCAGCTTGGCCGCAGGCGCCGGAGGCTACACCTTC. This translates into CASSLAAGAGGYTF.

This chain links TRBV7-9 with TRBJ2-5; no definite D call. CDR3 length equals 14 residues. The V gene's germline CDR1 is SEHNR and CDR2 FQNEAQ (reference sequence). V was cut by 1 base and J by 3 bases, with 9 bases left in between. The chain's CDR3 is CASSLVAIKETQYF. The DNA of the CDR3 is TGTGCCAGCAGCTTAGTGGCTATCAAAGAGACCCAGTACTTC.

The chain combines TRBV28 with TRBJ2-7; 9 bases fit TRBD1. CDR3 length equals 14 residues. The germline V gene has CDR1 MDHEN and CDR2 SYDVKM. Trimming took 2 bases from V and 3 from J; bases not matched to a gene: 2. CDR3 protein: CASSLRTGVYEQYF. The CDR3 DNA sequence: TGTGCCAGCAGTTTACGGACAGGGGTCTACGAGCAGTACTTC.

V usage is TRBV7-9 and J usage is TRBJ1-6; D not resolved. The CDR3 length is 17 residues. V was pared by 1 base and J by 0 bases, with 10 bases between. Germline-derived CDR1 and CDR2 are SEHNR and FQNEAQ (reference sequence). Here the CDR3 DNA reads TGTGCCAGCAGCTTAGTAAGGAGCCCCTCCTATAATTCACCCCTCCACTTT. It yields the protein CASSLVRSPSYNSPLHF.

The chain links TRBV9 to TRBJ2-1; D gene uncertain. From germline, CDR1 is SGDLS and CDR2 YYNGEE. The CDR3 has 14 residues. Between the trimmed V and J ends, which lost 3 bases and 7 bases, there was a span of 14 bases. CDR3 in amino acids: CASSGMDYLNEQFF. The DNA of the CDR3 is TGTGCCAGCAGCGGGATGGATTATTTGAATGAGCAGTTCTTC. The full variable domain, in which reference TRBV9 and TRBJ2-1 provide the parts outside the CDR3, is DSGVTQTPKHLITATGQRVTLRCSPRSGDLSVYWYQQSLDQGLQFLIQYYNGEERAKGNILERFSAQQFPDLHSELNLSSLELGDSALYFCASSGMDYLNEQFFGPGTRLTVL.

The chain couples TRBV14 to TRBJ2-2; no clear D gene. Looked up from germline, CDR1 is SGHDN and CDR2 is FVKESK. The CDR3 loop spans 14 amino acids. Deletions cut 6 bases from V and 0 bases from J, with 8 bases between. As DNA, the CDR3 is TGTGCCAGCAGGGGTAACACGAACACCGGGGAGCTGTTTTTT. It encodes CASRGNTNTGELFF.

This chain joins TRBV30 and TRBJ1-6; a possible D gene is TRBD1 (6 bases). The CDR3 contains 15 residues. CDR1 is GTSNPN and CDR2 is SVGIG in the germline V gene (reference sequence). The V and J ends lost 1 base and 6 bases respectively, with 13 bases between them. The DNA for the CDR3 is TGTGCCTGGAGTGCTGTGGACAGAAGTAATTCACCCCTCCACTTT. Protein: CAWSAVDRSNSPLHF.

In DNA form, the CDR3 reads TGCGCCAGCAGCCAAGCGATCAGGGTTGAGCAGTTCTTC. It translates to CASSQAIRVEQFF. J is TRBJ2-1 and V is TRBV4-1; D may be TRBD1 (5 bases). Germline CDR1 and CDR2: MGHRA and YSYEKL. The CDR3 sequence is 13 residues long. Trimming removed 1 base at V and 9 bases at J, with 10 bases between.

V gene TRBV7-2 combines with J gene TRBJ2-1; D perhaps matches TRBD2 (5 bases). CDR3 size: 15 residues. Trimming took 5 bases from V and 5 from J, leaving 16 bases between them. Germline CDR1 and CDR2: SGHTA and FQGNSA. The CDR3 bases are TGTGCCAGCAGCCACCCTAGCAGGTCCCACAATGAGCAGTTCTTC. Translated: CASSHPSRSHNEQFF.

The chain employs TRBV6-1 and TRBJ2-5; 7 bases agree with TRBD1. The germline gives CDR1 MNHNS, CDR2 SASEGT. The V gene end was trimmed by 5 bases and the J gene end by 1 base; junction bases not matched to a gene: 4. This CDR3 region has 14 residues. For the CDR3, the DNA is TGTGCCAGCAGTAAAAGGGACAGCCAAGAGACCCAGTACTTC. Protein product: CASSKRDSQETQYF.

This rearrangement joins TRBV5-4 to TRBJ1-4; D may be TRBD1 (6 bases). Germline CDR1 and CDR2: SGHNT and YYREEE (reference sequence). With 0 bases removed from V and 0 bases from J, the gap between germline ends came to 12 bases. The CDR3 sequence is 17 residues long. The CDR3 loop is CASSLGGGIATNEKLFF. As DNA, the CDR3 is TGTGCCAGCAGCTTGGGAGGGGGGATAGCAACTAATGAAAAACTGTTTTTT.

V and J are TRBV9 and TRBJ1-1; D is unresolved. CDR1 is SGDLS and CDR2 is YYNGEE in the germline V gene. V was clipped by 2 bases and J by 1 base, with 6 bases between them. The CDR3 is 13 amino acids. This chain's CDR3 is CASSVRRNTEAFF. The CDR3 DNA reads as TGTGCCAGCAGCGTTAGGAGGAACACTGAAGCTTTCTTT.

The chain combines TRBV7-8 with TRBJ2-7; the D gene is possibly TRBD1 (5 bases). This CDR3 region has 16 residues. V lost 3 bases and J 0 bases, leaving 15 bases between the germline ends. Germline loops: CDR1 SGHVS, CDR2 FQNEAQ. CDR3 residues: CASSFLDRGSSYEQYF. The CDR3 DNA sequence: TGTGCCAGCAGCTTCCTCGACAGAGGAAGCTCCTACGAGCAGTACTTC.